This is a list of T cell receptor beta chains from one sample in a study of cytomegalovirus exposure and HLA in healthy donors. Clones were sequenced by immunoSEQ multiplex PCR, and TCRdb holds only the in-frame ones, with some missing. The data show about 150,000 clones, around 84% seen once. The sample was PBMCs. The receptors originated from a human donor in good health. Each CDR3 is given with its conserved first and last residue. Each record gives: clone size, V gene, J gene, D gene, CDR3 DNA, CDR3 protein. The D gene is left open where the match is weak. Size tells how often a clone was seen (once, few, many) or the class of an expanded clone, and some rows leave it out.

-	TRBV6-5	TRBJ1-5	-	TGTGCCAGTGGCGGGAATAGCAATCAGCCCCAGCATTTT	CASGGNSNQPQHF
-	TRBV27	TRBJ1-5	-	TGTGCCAGCAGTTATGGACAGAGCAATCAGCCCCAGCATTTT	CASSYGQSNQPQHF
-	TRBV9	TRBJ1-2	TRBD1	TGTGCCAGCAGCCCAACCGGGACAGATAACTATGGCTACACCTTC	CASSPTGTDNYGYTF
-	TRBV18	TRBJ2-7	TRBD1	TGTGCCAGCTCACCAGGACAGGACTCCTACGAGCAGTACTTC	CASSPGQDSYEQYF
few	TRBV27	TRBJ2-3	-	TGTGCCAGCAGTTTACAGGAATATAGCACAGATACGCAGTATTTT	CASSLQEYSTDTQYF
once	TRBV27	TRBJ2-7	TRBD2	TGTGCCAGCAGTCCGGGCGGGAGTGTCTACGAGCAGTACTTC	CASSPGGSVYEQYF
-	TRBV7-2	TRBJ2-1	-	TGTGCCAGCAGCTTAGGCGTCCAGGGGTACAATGAGCAGTTCTTC	CASSLGVQGYNEQFF
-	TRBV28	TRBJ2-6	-	TGTGCCAGCAGGTCCCTAACTTTCCGGGAGACTGTGGGGGCCAACGTCCTGACTTTC	CASRSLTFRETVGANVLTF
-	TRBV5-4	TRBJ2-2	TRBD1	TGTGCCAGCAGCTCAGACAGGGGGCTTACCGGGGAGCTGTTTTTT	CASSSDRGLTGELFF
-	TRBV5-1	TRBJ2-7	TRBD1	TGCGCCAGCAGCCTGAGGGACAGGGGACACGAGCAGTACTTC	CASSLRDRGHEQYF
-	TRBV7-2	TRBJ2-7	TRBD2	TGTGCCAGCAGCTTAACCCGGACTAGCGGGGCCTACGAGCAGTACTTC	CASSLTRTSGAYEQYF
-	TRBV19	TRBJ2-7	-	TGTGCCAGTAGTATCACCGGGACACCACCCTCCTACGAGCAGTACTTC	CASSITGTPPSYEQYF
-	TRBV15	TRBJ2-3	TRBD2	TGTGCCACCAGCAGAGGGCTAGCGGGAGGCCCCGCCACAGATACGCAGTATTTT	CATSRGLAGGPATDTQYF
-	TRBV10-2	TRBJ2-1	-	TGCGCCAGCAGTGACCAGGGGGGAGCTGCCAATGAGCAGTTCTTC	CASSDQGGAANEQFF
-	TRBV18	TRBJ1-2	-	TGTGCCAGCTCACCACCTGGGCGTGGCATTGTAGAATATGGCTACACCTTC	CASSPPGRGIVEYGYTF
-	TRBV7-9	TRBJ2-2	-	TGTGCCAGCAGCTCACCCGCAGGGCATACCGGGGAGCTGTTTTTT	CASSSPAGHTGELFF
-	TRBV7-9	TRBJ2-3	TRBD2	TGTGCCAGCAGCCCGGGACTAAGCACAGATACGCAGTATTTT	CASSPGLSTDTQYF
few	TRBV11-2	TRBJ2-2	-	TGTGCCAGCAGCTCGGACTTCTCCACCGGGGAGCTGTTTTTT	CASSSDFSTGELFF
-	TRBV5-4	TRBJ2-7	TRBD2	TGTGCCAGCAGCGGGACTAGTGGCGAGCAGTACTTC	CASSGTSGEQYF
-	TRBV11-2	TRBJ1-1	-	TGTGCCAGCAGCCGGTGGGGCTGGGGCACTGAAGCTTTCTTT	CASSRWGWGTEAFF
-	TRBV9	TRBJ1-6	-	TGTGCCAGCAGCGAAGGAGGGAGCTCCTATAATTCACCCCTCCACTTT	CASSEGGSSYNSPLHF
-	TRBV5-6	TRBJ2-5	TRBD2	TGTGCCAGCAGCTTGGACGGGACTAGCGGGAGAGAGACCCAGTACTTC	CASSLDGTSGRETQYF
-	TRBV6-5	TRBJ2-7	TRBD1	TGTGCCAGCAGCCAAGACAGGGTGTCCTACGAGCAGTACTTC	CASSQDRVSYEQYF
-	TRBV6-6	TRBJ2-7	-	TGTGCCAGCACTCCGACCGAGACAGCGACCTACGAGCAGTACTTC	CASTPTETATYEQYF
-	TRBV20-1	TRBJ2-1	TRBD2	TGCAGTGCTAGGGGGGGGATTGAGCAGTTCTTC	CSARGGIEQFF
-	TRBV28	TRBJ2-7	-	TGTGCCAGCTCGCGACACAGCTCCTACGAGCAGTACTTC	CASSRHSSYEQYF
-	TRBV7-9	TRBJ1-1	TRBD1	TGTGCCAGCAGCTCTTTACGGGACAGGGCCCCTGAAGCTTTCTTT	CASSSLRDRAPEAFF
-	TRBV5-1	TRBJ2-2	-	TGCGCCAGCAGCTTGGTTCTTAACACCGGGGAGCTGTTTTTT	CASSLVLNTGELFF
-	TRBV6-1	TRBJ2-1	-	TGTGCCAGCGGGGATACTAGCTACAATGAGCAGTTCTTC	CASGDTSYNEQFF
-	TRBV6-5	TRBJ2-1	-	TGTGCCAGCAGTTACTCGTTTAAGAGTCCGGATGAGCAGTTCTTC	CASSYSFKSPDEQFF
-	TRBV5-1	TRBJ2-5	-	TGCGCCAGCAGCCAACGGCGAGGCAGGGAGGTCCAAGAGACCCAGTACTTC	CASSQRRGREVQETQYF
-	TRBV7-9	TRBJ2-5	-	TGTGCCAGCAGTAGCGGACGAGGGCGGACGGAGACCCAGTACTTC	CASSSGRGRTETQYF
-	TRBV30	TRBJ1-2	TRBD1	TGTGCCTCCCGGGACAGGGGGCGGATTGTGCATGGCTACACCTTC	CASRDRGRIVHGYTF
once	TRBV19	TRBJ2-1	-	TGTGCCAGTAGTGCCTCCCGGGGGACCTCCTACAATGAGCAGTTCTTC	CASSASRGTSYNEQFF
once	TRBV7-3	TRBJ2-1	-	TGTGCCAGCAGCTTAAGAGGTTTTGCGAATGAGCAGTTCTTC	CASSLRGFANEQFF
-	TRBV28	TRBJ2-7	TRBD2	TGTGCCAGCAGTACCCGGACTAGCGGGAAGTTCAACGAGCAGTACTTC	CASSTRTSGKFNEQYF
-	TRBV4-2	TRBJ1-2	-	TGTGCCAGCAGCCCACGACAGGACGATGGCTACACCTTC	CASSPRQDDGYTF